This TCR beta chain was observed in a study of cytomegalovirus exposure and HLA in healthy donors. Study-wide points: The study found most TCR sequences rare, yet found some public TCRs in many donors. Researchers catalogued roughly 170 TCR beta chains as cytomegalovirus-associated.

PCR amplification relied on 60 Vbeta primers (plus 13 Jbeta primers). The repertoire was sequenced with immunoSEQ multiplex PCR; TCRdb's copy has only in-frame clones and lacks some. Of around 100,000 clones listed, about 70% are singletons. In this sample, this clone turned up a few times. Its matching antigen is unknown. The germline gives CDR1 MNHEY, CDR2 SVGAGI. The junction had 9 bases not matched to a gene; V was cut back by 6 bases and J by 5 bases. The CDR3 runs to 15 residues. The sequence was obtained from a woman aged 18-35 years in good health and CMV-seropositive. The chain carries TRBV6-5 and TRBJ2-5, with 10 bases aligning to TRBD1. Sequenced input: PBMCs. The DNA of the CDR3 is TGTGCCAGCAGCCGCAAACCGGGACAGGGGGAGACCCAGTACTTC. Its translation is CASSRKPGQGETQYF.